The 3 T cell receptor beta chains below were found in one sample sequenced in a study of regulatory T cells in long-lasting Graves disease. Time point specified: persistent/refractory GD, antithyroid drugs over 5 years with positive TRAb. Extracted PBMC RNA gave rise to the TCR library. HTBI primers from iRepertoire and Arm-PCR of CDR3 regions yielded the TCR beta libraries. TCRdb reanalysed the multiplex PCR reads using MiXCR and keeps one entry per CDR3 protein. The sample holds 450,000 or so distinct CDR3 sequences, roughly 22% seen once. The source was peripheral blood mononuclear cells (PBMCs), collected when the disease was refractory, from a patient treated with antithyroid drugs. The receptor set was obtained from a female donor with Graves disease.

The genes are TRBV27 and TRBJ1-6; D not resolved. Trimming took off 7 bases at V and 3 bases at J, with 10 bases between the two ends. The germline CDR1 and CDR2 sequences are MNHEY and SMNVEV (reference sequence). This CDR3 is 14 amino acids long. This CDR3 reads CASTSGHYNSPLHF. CDR3 in DNA: TGTGCCAGCACCTCGGGCCACTATAATTCACCCCTCCACTTT.

This clonotype turned up a few times. V is TRBV28 and J is TRBJ2-1, with 13 positions matching TRBD2. V lost 2 bases and J lost 8; bases outside the gene matches: 3. The germline CDR1 and CDR2 sequences are MDHEN and SYDVKM. This CDR3 contains 15 residues. The CDR3 reads CASSLPGLAGDEQFF. Written as DNA, the CDR3 is TGTGCCAGCAGTTTACCCGGACTAGCGGGAGATGAGCAGTTCTTC. Together with reference TRBV28 and TRBJ2-1, the CDR3 gives the full variable domain: DVKVTQSSRYLVKRTGEKVFLECVQDMDHENMFWYRQDPGLGLRLIYFSYDVKMKEKGDIPEGYSVSREKKERFSLILESASTNQTSMYLCASSLPGLAGDEQFFGPGTRLTVL.

This clonotype has ten or more counts. This chain links TRBV10-3 with TRBJ1-1; possibly TRBD1 for D (6 bases). Trimming cost V 6 bases and J 3 bases, with 11 bases left between them. Germline CDR1 reads ENHRY; CDR2 reads SYGVKD. There are 13 residues in the CDR3. This CDR3 reads CAISLDRDTEAFF. Written as DNA, the CDR3 is TGTGCCATCAGCCTGGACAGAGACACTGAAGCTTTCTTT.